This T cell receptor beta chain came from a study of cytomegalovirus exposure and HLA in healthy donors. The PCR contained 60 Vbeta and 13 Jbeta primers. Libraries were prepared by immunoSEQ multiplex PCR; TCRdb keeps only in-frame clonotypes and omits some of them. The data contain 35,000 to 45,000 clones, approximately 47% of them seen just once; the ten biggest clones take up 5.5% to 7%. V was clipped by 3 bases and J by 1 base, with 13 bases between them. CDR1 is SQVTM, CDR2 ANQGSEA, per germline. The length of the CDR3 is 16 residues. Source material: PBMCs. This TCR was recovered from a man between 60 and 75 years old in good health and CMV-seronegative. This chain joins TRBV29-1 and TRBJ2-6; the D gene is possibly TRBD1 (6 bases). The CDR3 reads CSVESQQGSGANVLTF. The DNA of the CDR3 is TGCAGCGTTGAGTCCCAACAGGGTTCTGGGGCCAACGTCCTGACTTTC.